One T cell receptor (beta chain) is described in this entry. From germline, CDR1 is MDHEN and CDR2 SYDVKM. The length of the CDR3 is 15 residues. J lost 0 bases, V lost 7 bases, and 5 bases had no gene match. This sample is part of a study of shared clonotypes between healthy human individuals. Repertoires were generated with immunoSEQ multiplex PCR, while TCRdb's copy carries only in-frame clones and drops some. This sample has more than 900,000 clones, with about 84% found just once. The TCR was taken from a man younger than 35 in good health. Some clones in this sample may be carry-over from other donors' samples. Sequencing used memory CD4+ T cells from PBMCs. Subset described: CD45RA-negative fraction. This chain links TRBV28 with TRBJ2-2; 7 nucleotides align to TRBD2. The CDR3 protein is CASTRAGTNTGELFF. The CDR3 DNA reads TGTGCCAGCACCCGAGCGGGAACGAACACCGGGGAGCTGTTTTTT. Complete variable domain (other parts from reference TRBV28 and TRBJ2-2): DVKVTQSSRYLVKRTGEKVFLECVQDMDHENMFWYRQDPGLGLRLIYFSYDVKMKEKGDIPEGYSVSREKKERFSLILESASTNQTSMYLCASTRAGTNTGELFFGEGSRLTVL.